This T cell receptor (beta chain) was identified during a study of cytotoxic CD8 clonotypes in ibrutinib-treated CLL. Background on the study: Across the patients, some eleven were relapsed/refractory, over 14 treatment-naive and 17 to 18 IGHV unmutated.

This clone was observed once. The CDR3 totals 13 residues. Germline V gene lookup returns CDR1 MNHEY and CDR2 SVGAGI. Trimming pared 0 bases from V and 9 bases from J, leaving 12 bases between. Profiling relied on immunoSEQ multiplex PCR, and the TCRdb table lists in-frame clones only, not all of them. The sample carries about 150,000 clones, about four fifths recorded once. This material consisted of PBMCs, taken after 12 months of ibrutinib treatment. V is TRBV6-5 and J is TRBJ2-7; unclear D gene. This TCR was sampled from a human donor with chronic lymphocytic leukemia. This CDR3 is CASSYSQGRWQYF. CDR3 nucleotide sequence: TGTGCCAGCAGTTACTCTCAAGGGCGCTGGCAGTACTTC.